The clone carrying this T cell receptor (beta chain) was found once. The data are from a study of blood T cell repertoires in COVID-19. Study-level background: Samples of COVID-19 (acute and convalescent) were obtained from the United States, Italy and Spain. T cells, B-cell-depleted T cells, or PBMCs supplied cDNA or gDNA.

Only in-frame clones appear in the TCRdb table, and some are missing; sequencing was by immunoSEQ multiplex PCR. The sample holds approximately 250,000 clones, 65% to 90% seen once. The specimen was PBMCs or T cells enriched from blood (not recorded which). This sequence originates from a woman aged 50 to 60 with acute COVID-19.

Here the CDR3 reads CASSGDSYKKTQYF. CDR3 DNA sequence: TGTGCCAGCAGCGGTGACAGTTATAAGAAGACCCAGTACTTC. The genes are TRBV13 and TRBJ2-5, with D perhaps matching TRBD1 (5 bases). Looked up from germline, CDR1 is PRHDT and CDR2 is FYEKMQ (reference sequence). V was cut by 5 bases and J by 6 bases, with 16 bases left in between. The CDR3 runs 14 residues.